The 9 T cell receptor beta chains presented below share a single source sample, sequenced in a study of blood T cell repertoires in COVID-19. TCRdb's table, derived via immunoSEQ multiplex PCR, lists solely in-frame clones and lacks some. The data contain fewer than 150,000 clones, almost 85% of them seen just once; the ten biggest clones take up 9.5% to 15%. The sample comprised peripheral blood. The receptors stem from a human donor in a cohort sampled during active COVID-19.

CDR3 region: CASSSRGQKNTGELFF. The CDR3 DNA reads as TGTGCCAGCAGCTCCCGAGGACAGAAGAACACCGGGGAGCTGTTTTTT. The J gene is TRBJ2-2, the V gene TRBV5-8, with a tentative D call TRBD1 (6 bases). V lost 3 bases and J lost 1, with 13 bases in between. CDR1 SGHTS and CDR2 YDEGEE come from the germline V gene. The CDR3 covers 16 residues.

The V and J genes are TRBV30 and TRBJ1-2, with 7 bases lining up with TRBD1. The V gene end was trimmed by 4 bases and the J gene end by 8 bases; junction bases not matched to a gene: 10. This CDR3 comprises 13 residues. Germline CDR1 and CDR2: GTSNPN and SVGIG (reference sequence). The CDR3 reads CAWNRDRSMGYTF. The CDR3 DNA sequence: TGTGCCTGGAACCGGGACAGATCTATGGGCTACACCTTC.

J is TRBJ1-5 and V is TRBV5-5; 7 bases are a match to TRBD1. In germline, CDR1 is SGHKS, CDR2 YYEKEE (reference sequence). The J segment lost 0 bases and the V segment lost 4 bases, leaving 16 bases of the junction unmatched. The CDR3 spans 19 residues. The chain's CDR3 is CASSKESGQSPYSNQPQHF. The CDR3 DNA follows: TGTGCCAGCAGCAAAGAATCGGGACAGTCACCTTATAGCAATCAGCCCCAGCATTTT.

This clone came up once. The chain combines TRBV5-5 with TRBJ1-4; 9 bases are shared with TRBD1. With V trimmed by 4 bases and J by 0 bases, 10 bases remained unmatched. CDR3 length equals 18 residues. Per germline, CDR1 SGHKS and CDR2 YYEKEE (reference sequence). CDR3 region: CASSVRDRDHTTNEKLFF. CDR3 coding DNA: TGTGCCAGCAGCGTCCGGGACAGGGATCATACAACTAATGAAAAACTGTTTTTT.

The chain links TRBV6-6 to TRBJ2-2; 7 nucleotides agree with TRBD2. Germline CDR1 and CDR2: MNHNY and SVGAGI (reference sequence). Germline trimming cut 0 bases from V and 14 bases from J; bases unmatched to any gene: 15. This CDR3 has 16 amino acids. The CDR3 reads CASSYSPGLAAASLFF. As DNA, the CDR3 is TGTGCCAGCAGTTACTCACCGGGCCTAGCGGCGGCGAGCCTGTTTTTT.

The chain joins TRBV29-1 to TRBJ2-1; a possible D gene is TRBD1 (5 bases). The ends were cut back, 4 bases at V and 0 bases at J, with 19 bases in the middle. Germline loops: CDR1 SQVTM, CDR2 ANQGSEA. The CDR3 is made up of 17 amino acids. CDR3 residues: CSVGVGAGRISYNEQFF. CDR3 in DNA: TGCAGCGTTGGGGTGGGTGCAGGGCGAATCTCCTACAATGAGCAGTTCTTC.

The rearrangement joins TRBV10-1 to TRBJ2-5; D is perhaps TRBD2 (6 bases). Germline V gene lookup returns CDR1 WNHNN and CDR2 SYGVQD (reference sequence). The V and J ends lost 4 bases and 5 bases respectively, with 17 bases between them. The CDR3 is 15 amino acids. The CDR3 reads CASSAGLPSGETQYF. Written as DNA, the CDR3 is TGCGCCAGCAGTGCGGGACTCCCCTCCGGGGAGACCCAGTACTTC.

The chain couples TRBV3-1 (or the pseudogene TRBV3-2) to TRBJ1-1; D may be TRBD1 (5 bases). Looked up from germline, CDR1 is LGHDT and CDR2 is YNNKEL (reference sequence). The CDR3 loop spans 13 amino acids. Trimming pared 5 bases from V and 1 base from J, leaving 8 bases between. CDR3 in DNA: TGTGCCAGCAGCTTCGACAGGAACACTGAAGCTTTCTTT. It is translated as CASSFDRNTEAFF.

This rearrangement joins TRBV5-5 to TRBJ1-2, with D perhaps TRBD1 (6 bases). CDR3 size: 14 residues. V was pared by 0 bases and J by 8 bases, with 14 bases between. Per the germline V gene, CDR1 is SGHKS and CDR2 is YYEKEE (reference sequence). CDR3 protein: CASSLDRTVSGYTF. CDR3 nucleotide sequence: TGTGCCAGCAGCTTGGACCGGACAGTCTCCGGCTACACCTTC.